The 23 T cell receptor beta chains listed next were all sequenced from one sample in a study of CD8 T cells in Susac syndrome. After extraction with the RNeasy kit, roughly 0.5 to 1 ug of the RNA was reverse transcribed using random hexamers. TCRdb called the immunoSEQ multiplex PCR reads again in MiXCR, with one record for every CDR3 protein. The data show roughly 160,000 distinct CDR3 sequences, with around 95% seen just once and around 0.14% held by the top ten. Sequencing input: CD4+ T cells from PBMCs. These receptors were collected from a human donor in good health.

The chain links TRBV28 to TRBJ2-5, with D possibly being TRBD1 or TRBD2 (5 bases each). This CDR3 region has 12 residues. V was trimmed by 3 bases and J by 7 bases, leaving 9 bases between them. From germline, CDR1 is MDHEN and CDR2 SYDVKM. The CDR3 loop reads CASSLLRGTQYF. As DNA, the CDR3 is TGTGCCAGCAGTTTGCTGAGGGGGACCCAGTACTTC.

This clonotype occurred once. The chain links TRBV30 to TRBJ1-1, with D possibly TRBD1 on 5 matching bases. The V end was cut by 3 bases, the J end by 3 bases, with 11 bases between. The V gene's germline CDR1 is GTSNPN and CDR2 SVGIG (reference sequence). The CDR3 loop spans 13 amino acids. The CDR3 here is CAWSPGWDTEAFF. CDR3 DNA sequence: TGTGCCTGGAGCCCAGGGTGGGACACTGAAGCTTTCTTT.

The chain joins TRBV7-3 to TRBJ2-2; the D gene is possibly TRBD2 (5 bases). CDR3 length: 14 amino acids. Trimming left V 6 bases short and J 1 base short, with 9 bases between. Germline lookup yields CDR1 SGHTA and CDR2 FQGTGA. The CDR3 DNA sequence: TGTGCCAGCAGGACTAACCAGAACACCGGGGAGCTGTTTTTT. Amino acids: CASRTNQNTGELFF.

The chain carries TRBV12-3 or TRBV12-4 and TRBJ2-5, with D unclear. This CDR3 spans 14 amino acids. The V gene lost 5 bases and the J gene lost 1 base, with 11 bases spanning the gap. The CDR3 loop reads CASSPGHIQETQYF. The CDR3 DNA reads TGTGCCAGCAGTCCCGGGCACATCCAAGAGACCCAGTACTTC.

V usage is TRBV12-3 or TRBV12-4 and J usage is TRBJ2-1, with TRBD2 matching over 7 bases. V was clipped by 3 bases and J by 6 bases; unmatched bases: 5. This CDR3 has 14 amino acids. The CDR3 protein is CASSFSSGGNEQFF. In DNA form, the CDR3 reads TGTGCCAGCAGTTTCTCTTCGGGGGGCAATGAGCAGTTCTTC.

V gene TRBV10-3 combines with J gene TRBJ2-1; D gene uncertain. The germline CDR1 and CDR2 sequences are ENHRY and SYGVKD. V gave up 3 bases and J gave up 8 bases, with 11 bases separating them. This CDR3 is built from 13 residues. The CDR3 nucleotides read TGTGCCATCAGTGAATCGGTAGGCTATGAGCAGTTCTTC. Protein: CAISESVGYEQFF.

V usage is TRBV29-1 and J usage is TRBJ1-2, with no clear D. The germline V and J ends were trimmed by 2 bases and 8 bases, with 9 bases remaining between them. This CDR3 region has 11 residues. The germline V gene has CDR1 SQVTM and CDR2 ANQGSEA. In DNA form, the CDR3 reads TGCAGCGTTGAAAAGGGTCGAGGCTACACCTTC. Protein product: CSVEKGRGYTF. Together with reference TRBV29-1 and TRBJ1-2, the CDR3 gives the full variable domain: SAVISQKPSRDICQRGTSLTIQCQVDSQVTMMFWYRQQPGQSLTLIATANQGSEATYESGFVIDKFPISRPNLTFSTLTVSNMSPEDSSIYLCSVEKGRGYTFGSGTRLTVV.

The J gene is TRBJ2-7, the V gene TRBV2, with a tentative D call TRBD1 (5 bases). The CDR3 covers 14 residues. The V and J ends lost 2 bases and 2 bases respectively, with 10 bases between them. Germline CDR1 reads SNHLY; CDR2 reads FYNNEI. CDR3 nucleotides: TGTGCCAGCAGTGAACGCTACAGGCCCTACGAGCAGTACTTC. Its translation: CASSERYRPYEQYF.

The V gene is TRBV7-8, the J gene TRBJ2-1; unclear D gene. The V end was cut by 2 bases, the J end by 5 bases, with 7 bases between. From germline, CDR1 is SGHVS and CDR2 FQNEAQ. The CDR3 has 13 amino acids. This CDR3 is CASSLSLDNEQFF. DNA of the CDR3: TGTGCCAGCAGCTTATCCTTGGACAATGAGCAGTTCTTC.

This chain connects TRBV20-1 to TRBJ2-3; 13 bases are shared with TRBD2. Germline CDR1 reads DFQATT; CDR2 reads SNEGSKA (reference sequence). V lost 5 bases and J lost 0; bases outside the gene matches: 5. The CDR3 has 16 residues. CDR3 coding DNA: TGCAGTGCTGCCGGGACTAGCGGGGCCAGCACAGATACGCAGTATTTT. Protein product: CSAAGTSGASTDTQYF.

This sequence joins TRBV5-1 and TRBJ2-7; TRBD1 agrees at 7 bases. V trimming: 0 bases; J trimming: 5 bases; junction bases outside the gene matches: 11. Germline CDR1 SGHRS, CDR2 YFSETQ. This CDR3 comprises 16 residues. CDR3 sequence (DNA): TGCGCCAGCAGCTTGGGGATCGGCAGGGGGTACAACGAGCAGTACTTC. The encoded protein is CASSLGIGRGYNEQYF.

This chain uses TRBV29-1 with TRBJ2-1, with D possibly being TRBD1 (6 bases). This CDR3 is built from 14 residues. The germline V and J ends were trimmed by 7 bases and 1 base, with 14 bases remaining between them. The germline CDR1 and CDR2 sequences are SQVTM and ANQGSEA. CDR3 sequence: CSAGVQGSYNEQFF. CDR3 sequence (DNA): TGCAGCGCCGGGGTACAGGGATCCTACAATGAGCAGTTCTTC.

The gene calls are TRBV7-9 and TRBJ2-3; a possible D gene is TRBD2 (6 bases). Germline V gene lookup returns CDR1 SEHNR and CDR2 FQNEAQ (reference sequence). Between the trimmed V and J ends, which lost 5 bases and 0 bases, there was a span of 12 bases. There are 15 residues in the CDR3. CDR3 in DNA: TGTGCCAGCAGCAATCAGGCGGGGAGCACAGATACGCAGTATTTT. Residues: CASSNQAGSTDTQYF.

The rearrangement uses TRBV27 and TRBJ2-1; 8 bases map to TRBD2. This CDR3 comprises 15 residues. CDR1 MNHEY and CDR2 SMNVEV come from the germline V gene (reference sequence). Trimming took 5 bases from V and 5 from J; bases not matched to a gene: 8. CDR3 DNA sequence: TGTGCCAGCAGTCCCCGGCGGGGGGAAAACAATGAGCAGTTCTTC. This encodes CASSPRRGENNEQFF.

The CDR3 here is CASSALAGADNEQFF. CDR3 nucleotides: TGTGCCAGCAGCGCGCTAGCGGGGGCCGACAATGAGCAGTTCTTC. This chain uses TRBV9 with TRBJ2-1, with TRBD2 matching 10 bases. Trimming cost V 3 bases and J 5 bases; bases outside gene matches: 5. Germline lookup yields CDR1 SGDLS and CDR2 YYNGEE. The CDR3 runs to 15 residues.

This chain's CDR3 is CASSLRTVISYEQYF. CDR3 DNA: TGTGCCAGCAGCTTAAGGACCGTCATCTCCTACGAGCAGTACTTC. The rearrangement uses TRBV7-2 and TRBJ2-7; unclear D gene. The CDR3 contains 15 residues. Germline lookup yields CDR1 SGHTA and CDR2 FQGNSA. V was clipped by 2 bases and J by 0 bases, with 11 bases between them.

The CDR3, as DNA: TGCAGCGTACAGGGGAACACCTTC. Protein: CSVQGNTF. The chain links TRBV29-1 to TRBJ1-2, with TRBD1 matching 7 bases. This CDR3 is built from 8 residues. Germline V CDR1 and CDR2: SQVTM, ANQGSEA. V lost 6 bases to trimming and J lost 12 bases; unmatched junction nucleotides: 1. Drawing the rest from reference TRBV29-1 and TRBJ1-2, the complete variable domain is SAVISQKPSRDICQRGTSLTIQCQVDSQVTMMFWYRQQPGQSLTLIATANQGSEATYESGFVIDKFPISRPNLTFSTLTVSNMSPEDSSIYLCSVQGNTFGSGTRLTVV.

On this clonotype itself: Germline and junction disagree at one end, which may indicate a read error. V and J are TRBV6-5 and TRBJ2-7; 8 positions match TRBD1. This CDR3 spans 11 amino acids. CDR1 is MNHEY and CDR2 is SVGAGI in the germline V gene. The DNA for the CDR3 is TGTGCCAGCAGTGATCCGACAGGGGCTGTCTTC. Its translation: CASSDPTGAVF.

The V gene is TRBV29-1, the J gene TRBJ2-1, with 8 bases lining up with TRBD2. V trimming: 7 bases; J trimming: 9 bases; junction bases outside the gene matches: 14. The CDR3 is made up of 14 amino acids. Per germline, CDR1 SQVTM and CDR2 ANQGSEA. CDR3 in DNA: TGCAGCGCAGTGGGGACTAGGAGACAAATTGAGCAGTTCTTC. Residues: CSAVGTRRQIEQFF.

The chain employs TRBV7-2 and TRBJ1-6; D gene uncertain. Germline V gene sequence: CDR1 SGHTA, CDR2 FQGNSA. V lost 8 bases and J lost 9, with 17 bases in between. This CDR3 has 14 amino acids. The CDR3 here is CASGPGPSFSPLHF. For the CDR3, the DNA is TGTGCCAGCGGTCCGGGCCCCTCGTTTTCACCCCTCCACTTT.

V usage is TRBV29-1 and J usage is TRBJ2-1; TRBD1 might be the D (6 bases). This CDR3 has 13 residues. Trimming removed 4 bases at V and 8 bases at J, with 15 bases between. Germline lookup yields CDR1 SQVTM and CDR2 ANQGSEA. The CDR3 nucleotides are TGCAGCGTTGCCATGACCAGGGGAGATGAGCAGTTCTTC. It yields the protein CSVAMTRGDEQFF.

The rearrangement links TRBV12-3 or TRBV12-4 to TRBJ1-1; tentative D call: TRBD1 (6 bases). The CDR3 extends over 13 amino acids. Trimming took 7 bases from V and 5 from J, leaving 14 bases between them. In nucleotides, the CDR3 is TGTGCCAGCACTACCAACACAGGGACTGAAGCTTTCTTT. Translating gives CASTTNTGTEAFF.

The chain joins TRBV28 to TRBJ1-2, with 7 bases lining up with TRBD1. Germline CDR1 reads MDHEN; CDR2 reads SYDVKM. The CDR3 spans 12 residues. Unmatched junction bases numbered 6, after V lost 7 bases and J lost 7 bases. DNA of the CDR3: TGTGCCAGCAAAGGGACAGTACTTGGCTACACCTTC. Translating gives CASKGTVLGYTF.